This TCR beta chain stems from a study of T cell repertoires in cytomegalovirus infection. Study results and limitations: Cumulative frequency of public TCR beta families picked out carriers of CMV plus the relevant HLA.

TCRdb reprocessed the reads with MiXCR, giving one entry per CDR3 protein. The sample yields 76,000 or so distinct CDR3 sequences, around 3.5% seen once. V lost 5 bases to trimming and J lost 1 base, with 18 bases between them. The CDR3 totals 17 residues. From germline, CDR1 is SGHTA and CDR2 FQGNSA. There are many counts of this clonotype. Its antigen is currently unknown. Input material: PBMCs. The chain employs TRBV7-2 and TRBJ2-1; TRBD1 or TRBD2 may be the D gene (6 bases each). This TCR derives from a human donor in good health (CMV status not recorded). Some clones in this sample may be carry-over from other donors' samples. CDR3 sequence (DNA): TGTGCCAGCAGCCTTGGGTGGGGGGCCAAGTCCTACAATGAGCAGTTCTTC. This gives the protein CASSLGWGAKSYNEQFF.